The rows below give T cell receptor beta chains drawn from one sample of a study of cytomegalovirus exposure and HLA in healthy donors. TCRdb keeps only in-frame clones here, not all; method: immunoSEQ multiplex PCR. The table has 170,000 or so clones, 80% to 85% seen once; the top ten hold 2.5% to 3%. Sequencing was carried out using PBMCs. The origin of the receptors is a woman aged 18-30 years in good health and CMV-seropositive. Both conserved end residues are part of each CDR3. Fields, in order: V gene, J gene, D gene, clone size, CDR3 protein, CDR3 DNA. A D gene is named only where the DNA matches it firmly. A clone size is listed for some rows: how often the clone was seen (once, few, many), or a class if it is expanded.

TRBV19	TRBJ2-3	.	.	CASSIAGQGRGLAGVTQYF	TGTGCCAGTAGTATCGCTGGGCAGGGAAGAGGTCTAGCAGGGGTTACGCAGTATTTT
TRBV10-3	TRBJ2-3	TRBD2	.	CAISDSGTSGYTDTQYF	TGTGCCATCAGTGACTCCGGGACTAGCGGATACACAGATACGCAGTATTTT
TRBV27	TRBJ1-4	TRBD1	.	CASRGDRENEKLFF	TGTGCCAGCAGGGGGGACAGGGAAAATGAAAAACTGTTTTTT
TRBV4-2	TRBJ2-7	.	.	CASSQDRVAYEQYF	TGTGCCAGCAGCCAAGATCGGGTAGCCTACGAGCAGTACTTC
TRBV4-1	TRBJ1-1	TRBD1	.	CASSLGGPEAFF	TGCGCCAGCAGCCTAGGGGGCCCTGAAGCTTTCTTT
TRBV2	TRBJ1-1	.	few	CASLGGNTEAFF	TGTGCCAGCCTAGGAGGGAACACTGAAGCTTTCTTT
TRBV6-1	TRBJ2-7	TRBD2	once	CASSEAPGGGAYEQYF	TGTGCCAGCAGTGAAGCGCCGGGCGGGGGGGCTTACGAGCAGTACTTC
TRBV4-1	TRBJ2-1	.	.	CASSQAVDNEQFF	TGCGCCAGCAGTCAAGCGGTGGACAATGAGCAGTTCTTC
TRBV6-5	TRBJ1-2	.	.	CASSYSGRSPGYTF	TGTGCCAGCAGTTACTCGGGGCGCAGTCCGGGCTACACCTTC
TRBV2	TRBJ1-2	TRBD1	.	CASSGTGGSSLGYTF	TGTGCCAGCAGCGGGACAGGGGGCTCGTCGCTTGGCTACACCTTC
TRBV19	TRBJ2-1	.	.	CASSMPPGESLLNEQFF	TGTGCCAGTAGTATGCCGCCAGGGGAATCCCTTTTGAATGAGCAGTTCTTC
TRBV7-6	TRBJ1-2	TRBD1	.	CASSQGQMYGYTF	TGTGCCAGCAGCCAGGGACAGATGTATGGCTACACCTTC
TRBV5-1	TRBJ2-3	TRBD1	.	CASSPDGQAIDTQYF	TGCGCCAGCAGCCCGGATGGACAGGCTATAGATACGCAGTATTTT
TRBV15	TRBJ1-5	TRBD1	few	CATSRGDRDQPQHF	TGTGCCACCAGCAGAGGGGACAGGGATCAGCCCCAGCATTTT
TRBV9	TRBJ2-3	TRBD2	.	CASSVEAGASTDTQYF	TGTGCCAGCAGCGTAGAAGCGGGGGCCAGCACAGATACGCAGTATTTT
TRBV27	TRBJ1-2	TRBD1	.	CASSLTTGGADGYTF	TGTGCCAGCAGTCTAACTACAGGGGGGGCCGATGGCTACACCTTC
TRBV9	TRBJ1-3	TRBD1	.	CASSVARDRSSGNTIYF	TGTGCCAGCAGCGTAGCCCGGGACAGGAGCTCTGGAAACACCATATATTTT
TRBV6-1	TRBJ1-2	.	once	CASSVAGQNYGYTF	TGTGCCAGCAGTGTGGCAGGGCAGAACTATGGCTACACCTTC
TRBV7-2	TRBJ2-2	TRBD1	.	CASTLSGDRGTGELFF	TGTGCCAGCACCCTCAGCGGAGACAGGGGGACCGGGGAGCTGTTTTTT
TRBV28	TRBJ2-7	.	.	CATRETTYEQYF	TGTGCCACACGAGAAACTACCTACGAGCAGTACTTC
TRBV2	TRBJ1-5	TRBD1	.	CASSGRGVGNQPQHF	TGTGCCAGCAGTGGCAGGGGGGTTGGCAATCAGCCCCAGCATTTT
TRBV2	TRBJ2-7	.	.	CASSRGAPSYEQYF	TGTGCCAGCTCCAGGGGCGCACCCTCCTACGAGCAGTACTTC
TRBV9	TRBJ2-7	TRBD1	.	CASSTDRDPYEQYF	TGTGCCAGCAGCACAGACAGGGACCCCTACGAGCAGTACTTC
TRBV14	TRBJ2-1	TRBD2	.	CASSPRVAGDNEQFF	TGTGCCAGCAGCCCCCGGGTAGCGGGGGACAATGAGCAGTTCTTC
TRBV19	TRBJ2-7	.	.	CASSFGQSYEQYF	TGTGCCAGTAGTTTCGGACAGTCCTACGAGCAGTACTTC
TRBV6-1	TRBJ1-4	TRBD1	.	CASSEGTANEKLFF	TGTGCCAGCAGTGAGGGGACAGCGAATGAAAAACTGTTTTTT
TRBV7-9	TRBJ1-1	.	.	CASTLAGGVNTEAFF	TGTGCCAGCACCCTGGCGGGGGGAGTGAACACTGAAGCTTTCTTT
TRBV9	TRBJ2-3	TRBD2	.	CASSLLAGTTDTQYF	TGTGCCAGCAGCCTATTAGCGGGGACCACAGATACGCAGTATTTT
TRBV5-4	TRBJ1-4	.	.	CASSLAGAFNEKLFF	TGTGCCAGCAGCTTGGCAGGGGCATTTAATGAAAAACTGTTTTTT
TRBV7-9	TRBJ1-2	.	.	CASSFDSYGYTF	TGTGCCAGCAGCTTTGACAGTTATGGCTACACCTTC
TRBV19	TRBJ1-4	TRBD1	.	CASKPGTGGRGMKELFF	TGTGCCAGTAAGCCGGGGACAGGGGGCAGAGGAATGAAGGAACTGTTTTTT
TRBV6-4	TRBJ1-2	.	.	CASSEEANYGYTF	TGTGCCAGCAGCGAGGAAGCTAACTATGGCTACACCTTC
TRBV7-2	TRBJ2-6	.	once	CASSPSHGGGANVLTF	TGTGCCAGCAGCCCAAGCCACGGTGGTGGGGCCAACGTCCTGACTTTC
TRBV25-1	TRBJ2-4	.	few	CASSEGYREYF	TGTGCCAGCAGTGAGGGATACAGGGAGTACTTC
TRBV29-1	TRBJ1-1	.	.	CSVEKSLLVEAFF	TGCAGCGTTGAAAAGTCATTACTTGTTGAAGCTTTCTTT
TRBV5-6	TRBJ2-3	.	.	CASSLTSWGDTQYF	TGTGCCAGCAGCTTGACGAGTTGGGGCGATACGCAGTATTTT
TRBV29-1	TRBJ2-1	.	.	CSGGVREQFF	TGCAGCGGGGGCGTCCGGGAGCAGTTCTTC
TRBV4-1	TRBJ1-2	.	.	CASSQELSRTGYTF	TGCGCCAGCAGCCAAGAGTTGTCCAGAACTGGCTACACCTTC
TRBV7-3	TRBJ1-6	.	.	CASSLGRDYPLHF	TGTGCCAGCAGCTTAGGGAGGGACTACCCCCTCCACTTT
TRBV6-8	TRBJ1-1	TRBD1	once	CASSPSGDRGQAFF	TGTGCAAGCTCCCCTTCCGGGGACAGGGGGCAGGCTTTCTTT
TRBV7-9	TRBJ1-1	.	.	CASSSQGRNTEAFF	TGTGCCAGCAGCTCCCAGGGCCGGAACACTGAAGCTTTCTTT
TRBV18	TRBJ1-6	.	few	CASSPPRVGSPLHF	TGTGCCAGCTCACCACCGAGGGTAGGATCACCCCTCCACTTT
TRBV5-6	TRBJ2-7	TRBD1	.	CASSPTGTASYEQYF	TGTGCCAGCAGCCCCACCGGGACAGCTTCCTACGAGCAGTACTTC
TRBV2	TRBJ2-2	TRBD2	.	CASRPGGSVSTGELFF	TGTGCCAGCAGACCGGGCGGGAGCGTTAGTACCGGGGAGCTGTTTTTT
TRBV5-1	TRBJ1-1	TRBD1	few	CASSQGQGDQAFF	TGCGCCAGCAGCCAGGGACAGGGGGATCAAGCTTTCTTT
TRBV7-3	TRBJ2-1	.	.	CASSPLRGGINEQFF	TGTGCCAGCAGCCCACTTAGGGGGGGGATCAATGAGCAGTTCTTC
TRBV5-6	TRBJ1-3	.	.	CASSQFFMVANTIYF	TGTGCCAGCAGTCAATTTTTTATGGTGGCAAACACCATATATTTT
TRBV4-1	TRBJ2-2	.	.	CASSQEQAITGELFF	TGCGCCAGCAGCCAAGAACAGGCTATAACCGGGGAGCTGTTTTTT
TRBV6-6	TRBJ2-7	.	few	CASGSLDTYEQYF	TGTGCCAGCGGGAGTTTGGATACCTACGAGCAGTACTTC
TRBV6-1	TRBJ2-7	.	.	CASSDSSYEQYF	TGTGCCAGCAGTGACAGCTCCTACGAGCAGTACTTC
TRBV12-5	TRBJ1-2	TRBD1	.	CASDASAGQFGYTF	TGTGCTAGTGACGCCTCCGCGGGACAGTTTGGCTACACCTTC
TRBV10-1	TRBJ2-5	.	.	CASSEGYGQQETQYF	TGCGCCAGCAGTGAGGGGTACGGACAGCAAGAGACCCAGTACTTC
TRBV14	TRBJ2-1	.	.	CASSQIGGGVFF	TGTGCCAGCAGCCAAATAGGGGGGGGCGTGTTCTTC
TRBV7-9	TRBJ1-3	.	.	CASSLSTGGNTIYF	TGTGCCAGCAGCTTAAGCACAGGGGGAAACACCATATATTTT
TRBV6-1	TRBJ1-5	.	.	CASIWGTNQPQHF	TGTGCCAGCATTTGGGGCACCAATCAGCCCCAGCATTTT
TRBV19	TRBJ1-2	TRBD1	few	CASRQGPYGYTF	TGTGCCAGCAGACAGGGTCCCTATGGCTACACCTTC
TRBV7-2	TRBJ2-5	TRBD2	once	CASSLAAGGGETQYF	TGTGCCAGCAGCTTAGCCGCGGGAGGCGGAGAGACCCAGTACTTC
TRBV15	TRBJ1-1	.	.	CATSRRGSGEAFF	TGTGCCACCAGCAGAAGGGGGTCTGGTGAAGCTTTCTTT
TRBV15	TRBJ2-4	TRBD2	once	CATSRGLAGGYAKNIQYF	TGTGCCACCAGCAGAGGACTAGCGGGGGGGTACGCCAAAAACATTCAGTACTTC